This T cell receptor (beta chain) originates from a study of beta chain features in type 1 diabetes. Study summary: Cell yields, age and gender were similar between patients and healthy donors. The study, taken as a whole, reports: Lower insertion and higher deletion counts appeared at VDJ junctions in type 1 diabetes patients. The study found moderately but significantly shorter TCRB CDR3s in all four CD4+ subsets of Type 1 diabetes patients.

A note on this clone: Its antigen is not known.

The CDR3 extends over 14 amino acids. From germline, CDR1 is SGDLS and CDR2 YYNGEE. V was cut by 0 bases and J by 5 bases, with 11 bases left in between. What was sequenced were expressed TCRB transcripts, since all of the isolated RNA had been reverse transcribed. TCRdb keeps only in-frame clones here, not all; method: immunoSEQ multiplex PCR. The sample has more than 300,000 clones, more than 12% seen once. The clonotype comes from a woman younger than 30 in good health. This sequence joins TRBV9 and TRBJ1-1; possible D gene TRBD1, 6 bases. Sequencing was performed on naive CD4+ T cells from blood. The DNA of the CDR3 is TGTGCCAGCAGCGTAGGCAGGGGACGGACTGAAGCTTTCTTT. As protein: CASSVGRGRTEAFF.